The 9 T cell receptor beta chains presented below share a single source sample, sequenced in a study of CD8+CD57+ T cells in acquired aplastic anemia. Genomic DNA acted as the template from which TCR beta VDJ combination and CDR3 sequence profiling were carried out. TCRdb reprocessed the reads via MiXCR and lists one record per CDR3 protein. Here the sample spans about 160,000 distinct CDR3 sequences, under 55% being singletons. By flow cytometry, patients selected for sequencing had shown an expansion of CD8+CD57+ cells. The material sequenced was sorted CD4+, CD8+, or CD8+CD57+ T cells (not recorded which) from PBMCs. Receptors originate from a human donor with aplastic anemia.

The CDR3 loop reads CASRFDRVATEAFF. The CDR3 nucleotides are TGTGCCAGCAGATTCGACAGGGTTGCCACTGAAGCTTTCTTT. The chain combines TRBV2 with TRBJ1-1; 7 bases line up with TRBD1. The CDR3 spans 14 residues. Trimming cost V 6 bases and J 4 bases; bases outside gene matches: 8. The germline gives CDR1 SNHLY, CDR2 FYNNEI. Complete variable domain (other parts from reference TRBV2 and TRBJ1-1): EPEVTQTPSHQVTQMGQEVILRCVPISNHLYFYWYRQILGQKVEFLVSFYNNEISEKSEIFDDQFSVERPDGSNFTLKIRSTKLEDSAMYFCASRFDRVATEAFFGQGTRLTVV.

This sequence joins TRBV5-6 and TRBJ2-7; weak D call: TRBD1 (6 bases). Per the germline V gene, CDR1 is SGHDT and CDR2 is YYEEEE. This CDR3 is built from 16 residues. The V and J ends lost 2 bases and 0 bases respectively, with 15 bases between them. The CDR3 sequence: CASSFEWGLSSYEQYF. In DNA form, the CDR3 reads TGTGCCAGCAGCTTTGAGTGGGGGCTGAGCTCCTACGAGCAGTACTTC.

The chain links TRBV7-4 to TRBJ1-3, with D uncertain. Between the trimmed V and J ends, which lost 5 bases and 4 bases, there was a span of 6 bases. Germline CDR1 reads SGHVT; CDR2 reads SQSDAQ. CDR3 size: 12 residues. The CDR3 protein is CASSREGNTIYF. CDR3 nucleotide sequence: TGTGCCAGCAGCAGAGAGGGAAACACCATATATTTT.

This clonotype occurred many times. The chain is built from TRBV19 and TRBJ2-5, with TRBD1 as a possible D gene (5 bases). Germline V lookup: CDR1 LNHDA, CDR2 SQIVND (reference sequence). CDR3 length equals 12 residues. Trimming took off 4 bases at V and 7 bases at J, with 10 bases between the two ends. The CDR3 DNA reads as TGTGCCAGTAGTAGGGGCTACGGGACCCAGTACTTC. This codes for CASSRGYGTQYF.

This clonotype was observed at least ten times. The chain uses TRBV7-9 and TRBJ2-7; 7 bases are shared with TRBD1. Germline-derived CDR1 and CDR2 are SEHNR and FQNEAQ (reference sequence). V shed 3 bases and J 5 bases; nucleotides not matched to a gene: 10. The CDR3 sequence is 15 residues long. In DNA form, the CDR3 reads TGTGCCAGCAGCTTGAACGGGCAGGGGGTCGACGAGCAGTACTTC. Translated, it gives CASSLNGQGVDEQYF. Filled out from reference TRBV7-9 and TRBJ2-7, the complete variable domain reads DTGVSQNPRHKITKRGQNVTFRCDPISEHNRLYWYRQTLGQGPEFLTYFQNEAQLEKSRLLSDRFSAERPKGSFSTLEIQRTEQGDSAMYLCASSLNGQGVDEQYFGPGTRLTVT.

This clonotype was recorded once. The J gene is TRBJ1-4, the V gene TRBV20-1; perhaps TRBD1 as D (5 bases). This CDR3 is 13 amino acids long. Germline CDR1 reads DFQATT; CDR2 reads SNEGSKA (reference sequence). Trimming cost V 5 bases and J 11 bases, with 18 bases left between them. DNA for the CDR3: TGCAGTGCTGGTCGGCAGGACAAAGGGAAACTGTTTTTT. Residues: CSAGRQDKGKLFF.

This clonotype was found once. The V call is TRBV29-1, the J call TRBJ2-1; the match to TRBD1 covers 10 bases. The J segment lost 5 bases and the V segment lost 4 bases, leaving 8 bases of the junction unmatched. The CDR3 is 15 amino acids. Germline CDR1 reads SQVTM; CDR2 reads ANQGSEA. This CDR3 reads CSVALPGQGNNEQFF. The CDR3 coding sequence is TGCAGCGTTGCACTACCGGGACAGGGGAACAATGAGCAGTTCTTC.

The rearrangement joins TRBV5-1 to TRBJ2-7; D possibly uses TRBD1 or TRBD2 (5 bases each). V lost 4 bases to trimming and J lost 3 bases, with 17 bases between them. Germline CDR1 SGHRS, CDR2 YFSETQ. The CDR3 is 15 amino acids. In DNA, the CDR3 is TGCGCCAGCAGCCAAGCCCTTGGGACCTTCTACGAGCAGTACTTC. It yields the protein CASSQALGTFYEQYF.

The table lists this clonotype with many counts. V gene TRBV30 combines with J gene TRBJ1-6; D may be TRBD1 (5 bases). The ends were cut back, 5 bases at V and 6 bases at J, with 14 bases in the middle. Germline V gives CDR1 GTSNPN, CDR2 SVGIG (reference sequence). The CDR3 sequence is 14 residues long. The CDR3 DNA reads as TGTGCCTGGCAACGGGGGACCCTTAATTCACCCCTCCACTTT. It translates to CAWQRGTLNSPLHF. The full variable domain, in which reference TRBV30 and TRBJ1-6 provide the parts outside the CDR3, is SQTIHQWPATLVQPVGSPLSLECTVEGTSNPNLYWYRQAAGRGLQLLFYSVGIGQISSEVPQNLSASRPQDRQFILSSKKLLLSDSGFYLCAWQRGTLNSPLHFGNGTRLTVT.